Below are 5 T cell receptor beta chains sequenced from a single sample in a study of identical twins. TCRdb itself ran the 5' RACE reads through MiXCR, one entry per CDR3 protein. The table lists about 240,000 distinct CDR3 sequences, about 12% of them singletons. Another study also made use of these data, one on yellow fever vaccine responses in identical twins.

Specimen: memory (CD45RO+) T cells sorted from blood. The receptors were gathered from a woman younger than 35 in good health.

There are many counts of this clonotype. The rearrangement links TRBV9 to TRBJ2-7; D remains ambiguous. This CDR3 spans 14 amino acids. The ends were cut back, 0 bases at V and 1 base at J, with 8 bases in the middle. CDR1 is SGDLS and CDR2 is YYNGEE in the germline V gene. The CDR3 protein is CASSVAASSYEQYF. For the CDR3, the DNA is TGTGCCAGCAGCGTAGCGGCCAGTTCCTACGAGCAGTACTTC.

This rearrangement joins TRBV7-9 to TRBJ1-2; 10 nucleotides match TRBD1. With 2 bases clipped from V and 5 bases from J, the junction kept 8 bases outside the gene matches. The germline CDR1 and CDR2 sequences are SEHNR and FQNEAQ (reference sequence). CDR3 length: 16 amino acids. The CDR3: CASSLWPWTGGYGYTF. The CDR3 coding sequence is TGTGCCAGCAGCTTATGGCCGTGGACAGGGGGGTATGGCTACACCTTC.

This clonotype occurred a few times. The chain uses TRBV20-1 and TRBJ1-2; TRBD1 is a possible D gene (6 bases). This CDR3 comprises 15 residues. Germline V CDR1 and CDR2: DFQATT, SNEGSKA (reference sequence). Trimming stripped 0 bases from V and 2 bases from J, with 13 bases between. CDR3 DNA sequence: TGCAGTGCTAGAGATTTTGGGCAGGGGAACTATGGCTACACCTTC. The encoded protein is CSARDFGQGNYGYTF.

This clonotype was seen ten or more times. V is TRBV20-1 and J is TRBJ1-2; tentatively, D is TRBD1 (6 bases). In germline, CDR1 is DFQATT, CDR2 SNEGSKA (reference sequence). V lost 0 bases and J lost 6, with 17 bases in between. The CDR3 is made up of 15 amino acids. The CDR3 DNA reads as TGCAGTGCTAGAGACAAAGACAGGATGAACCATGGCTACACCTTC. It translates to CSARDKDRMNHGYTF.

Ten or more counts support this clonotype. The gene calls are TRBV3-1 and TRBJ2-7; 8 nucleotides line up with TRBD1. CDR1 is LGHDT and CDR2 is YNNKEL in the germline V gene (reference sequence). Unmatched junction bases numbered 8, after V lost 4 bases and J lost 6 bases. This CDR3 spans 14 amino acids. The CDR3 DNA reads TGTGCCAGCAGCCTACCAGGACAGGGCGTCGAGCAGTACTTC. Its translation: CASSLPGQGVEQYF.